The TCR beta chain described here comes from a study of cytotoxic CD8 clonotypes in ibrutinib-treated CLL. Only a few counts were recorded for this clone. Clones were sequenced by immunoSEQ multiplex PCR, and TCRdb holds only the in-frame ones, with some missing. Of 150,000 to 200,000 clones detected, about two thirds appear once; the ten largest clones hold roughly an eighth. Material: PBMCs, obtained after 24 months of ibrutinib treatment. The TCR originated in a human donor with chronic lymphocytic leukemia.

CDR3 residues: CASGINSNQPQHF. The CDR3, as DNA: TGTGCCAGTGGGATTAATAGCAATCAGCCCCAGCATTTT. This chain links TRBV6-6 with TRBJ1-5; D not resolved. Germline V CDR1 and CDR2: MNHNY, SVGAGI (reference sequence). V was cut by 9 bases and J by 0 bases, with 9 bases left in between. The CDR3 is 13 amino acids.